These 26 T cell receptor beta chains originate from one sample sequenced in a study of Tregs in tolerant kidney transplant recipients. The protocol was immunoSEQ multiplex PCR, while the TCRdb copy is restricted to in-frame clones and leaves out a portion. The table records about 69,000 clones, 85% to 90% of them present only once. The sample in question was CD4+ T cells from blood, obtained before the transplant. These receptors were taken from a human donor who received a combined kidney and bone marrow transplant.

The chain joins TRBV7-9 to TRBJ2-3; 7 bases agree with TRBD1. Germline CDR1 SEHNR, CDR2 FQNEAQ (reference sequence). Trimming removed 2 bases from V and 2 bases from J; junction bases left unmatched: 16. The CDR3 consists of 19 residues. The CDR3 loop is CASSLLVFFGTALTDTQYF. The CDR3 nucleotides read TGTGCCAGCAGCTTACTAGTTTTTTTCGGGACAGCCCTCACAGATACGCAGTATTTT.

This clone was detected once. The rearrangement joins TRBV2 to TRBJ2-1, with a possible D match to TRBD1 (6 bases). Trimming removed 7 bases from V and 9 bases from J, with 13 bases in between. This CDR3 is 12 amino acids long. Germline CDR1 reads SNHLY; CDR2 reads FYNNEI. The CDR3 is CASTQGSAEQFF. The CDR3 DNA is TGTGCCAGCACCCAGGGGTCGGCTGAGCAGTTCTTC.

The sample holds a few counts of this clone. The CDR3 protein is CASSIDFQLAGGPSNIQYF. In DNA form, the CDR3 reads TGTGCCAGTAGTATAGATTTTCAGCTAGCGGGAGGCCCATCAAACATTCAGTACTTC. V is TRBV19 and J is TRBJ2-4; 11 nucleotides line up with TRBD2. Per germline, CDR1 LNHDA and CDR2 SQIVND (reference sequence). Trimming cost V 0 bases and J 6 bases; bases outside gene matches: 13. This CDR3 comprises 19 residues.

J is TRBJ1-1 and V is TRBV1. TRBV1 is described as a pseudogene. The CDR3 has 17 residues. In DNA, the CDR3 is TGCACCAGCAGCCATGTCTCCCGGGTTTGTTGTAGAGCTGAAGCTTTCTTT. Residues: CTSSHVSRVCCRAEAFF.

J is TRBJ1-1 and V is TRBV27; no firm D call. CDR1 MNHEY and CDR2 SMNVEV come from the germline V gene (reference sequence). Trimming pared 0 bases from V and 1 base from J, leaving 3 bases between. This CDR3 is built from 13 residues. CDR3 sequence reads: CASSLSRNTEAFF. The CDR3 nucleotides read TGTGCCAGCAGTTTATCTCGGAACACTGAAGCTTTCTTT.

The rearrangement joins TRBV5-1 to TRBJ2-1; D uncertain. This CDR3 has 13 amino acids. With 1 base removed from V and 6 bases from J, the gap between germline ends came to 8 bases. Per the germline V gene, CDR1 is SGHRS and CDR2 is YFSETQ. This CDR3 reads CASSLLNGNEQFF. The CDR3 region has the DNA TGCGCCAGCAGCTTGTTAAACGGCAATGAGCAGTTCTTC.

CDR3 DNA: TGCGCCAGCAGCTTGCAGGGGCTCTTGGGGGTGGATGAGCAGTTCTTC. Translating it yields CASSLQGLLGVDEQFF. This chain joins TRBV5-1 and TRBJ2-1; possible D gene TRBD1, 6 bases. The V end lost 1 base, the J end lost 8 bases, and 19 bases lay between the germline ends. Germline-derived CDR1 and CDR2 are SGHRS and YFSETQ. CDR3 size: 16 residues.

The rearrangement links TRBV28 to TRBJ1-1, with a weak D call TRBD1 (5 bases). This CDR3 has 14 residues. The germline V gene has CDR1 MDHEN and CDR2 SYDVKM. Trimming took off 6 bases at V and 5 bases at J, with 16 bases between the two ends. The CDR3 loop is CASSLPLGRTEAFF. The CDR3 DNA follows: TGTGCCAGCAGCCTCCCGTTGGGGCGGACTGAAGCTTTCTTT.

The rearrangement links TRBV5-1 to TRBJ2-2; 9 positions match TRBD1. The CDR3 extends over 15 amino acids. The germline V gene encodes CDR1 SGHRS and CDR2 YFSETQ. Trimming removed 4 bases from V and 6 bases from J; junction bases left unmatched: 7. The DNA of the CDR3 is TGCGCCAGCAGCAAGGACAGGGGTGGTGCCGGGGAGCTGTTTTTT. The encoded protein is CASSKDRGGAGELFF. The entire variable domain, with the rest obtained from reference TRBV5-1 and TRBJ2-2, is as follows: KAGVTQTPRYLIKTRGQQVTLSCSPISGHRSVSWYQQTPGQGLQFLFEYFSETQRNKGNFPGRFSGRQFSNSRSEMNVSTLELGDSALYLCASSKDRGGAGELFFGEGSRLTVL.

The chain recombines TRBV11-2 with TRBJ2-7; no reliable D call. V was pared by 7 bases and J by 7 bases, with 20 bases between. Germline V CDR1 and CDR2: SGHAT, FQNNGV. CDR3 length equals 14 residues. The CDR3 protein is CASTFSLASEEQYF. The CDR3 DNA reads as TGTGCCAGCACCTTTAGCTTAGCCAGTGAAGAGCAGTACTTC.

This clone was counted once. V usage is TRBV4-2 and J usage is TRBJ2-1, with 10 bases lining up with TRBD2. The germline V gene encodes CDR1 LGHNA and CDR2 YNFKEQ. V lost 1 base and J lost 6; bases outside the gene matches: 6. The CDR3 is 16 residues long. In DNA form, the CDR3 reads TGTGCCAGCAGCCAAGGTTCACTAGCGGGGTTCAATGAGCAGTTCTTC. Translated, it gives CASSQGSLAGFNEQFF.

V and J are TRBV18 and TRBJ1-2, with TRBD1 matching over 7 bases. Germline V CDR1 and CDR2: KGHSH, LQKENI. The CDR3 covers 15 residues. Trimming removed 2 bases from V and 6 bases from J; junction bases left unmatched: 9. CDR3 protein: CASSPRSGGIDGYTF. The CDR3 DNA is TGTGCCAGCTCACCAAGGTCAGGGGGGATTGATGGCTACACCTTC.

The CDR3 loop is CASSLEAGGSGNTIYF. CDR3 bases: TGTGCCAGCAGCTTGGAGGCAGGGGGCTCTGGAAACACCATATATTTT. V is TRBV5-6 and J is TRBJ1-3; 7 positions match TRBD1. The CDR3 consists of 16 residues. V lost 0 bases and J lost 0; bases outside the gene matches: 3. The germline gives CDR1 SGHDT, CDR2 YYEEEE.

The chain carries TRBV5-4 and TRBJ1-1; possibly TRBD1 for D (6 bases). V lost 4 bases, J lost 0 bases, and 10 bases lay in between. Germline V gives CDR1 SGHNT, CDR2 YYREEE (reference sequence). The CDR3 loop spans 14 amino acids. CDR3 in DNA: TGTGCCAGCAGCAAGGACAGTATGAACACTGAAGCTTTCTTT. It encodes CASSKDSMNTEAFF.

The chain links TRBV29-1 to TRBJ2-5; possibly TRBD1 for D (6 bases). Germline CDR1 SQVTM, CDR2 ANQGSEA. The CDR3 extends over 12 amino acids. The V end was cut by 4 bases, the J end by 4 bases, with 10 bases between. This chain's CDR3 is CSVADSLETQYF. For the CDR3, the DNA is TGCAGCGTTGCGGACAGCTTAGAGACCCAGTACTTC.

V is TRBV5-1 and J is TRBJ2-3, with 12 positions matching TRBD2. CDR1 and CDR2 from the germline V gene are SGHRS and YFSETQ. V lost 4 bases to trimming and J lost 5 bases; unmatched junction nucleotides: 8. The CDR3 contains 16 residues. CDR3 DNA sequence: TGCGCCAGCAGCATAAGACTAGCGGGAGAAGGAGATACGCAGTATTTT. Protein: CASSIRLAGEGDTQYF.

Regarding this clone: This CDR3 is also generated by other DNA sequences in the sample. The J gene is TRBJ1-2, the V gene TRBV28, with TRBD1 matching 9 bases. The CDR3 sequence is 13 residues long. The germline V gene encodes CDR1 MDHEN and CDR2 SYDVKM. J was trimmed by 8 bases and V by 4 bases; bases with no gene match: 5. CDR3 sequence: CASSSGQGGGYTF. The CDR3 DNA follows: TGTGCCAGCAGTTCGGGACAGGGAGGGGGCTACACCTTC.

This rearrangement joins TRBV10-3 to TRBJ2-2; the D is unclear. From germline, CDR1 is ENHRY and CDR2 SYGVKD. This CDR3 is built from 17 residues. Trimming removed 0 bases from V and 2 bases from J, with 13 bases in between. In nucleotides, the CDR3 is TGTGCCATCAGTGAGTCGAACGTGGCGGCTAACACCGGGGAGCTGTTTTTT. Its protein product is CAISESNVAANTGELFF.

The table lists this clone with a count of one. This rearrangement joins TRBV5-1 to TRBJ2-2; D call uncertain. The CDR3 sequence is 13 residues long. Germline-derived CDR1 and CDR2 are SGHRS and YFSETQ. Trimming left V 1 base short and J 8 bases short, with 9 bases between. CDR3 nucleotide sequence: TGCGCCAGCAGCTTGTACTCCTTGGGGGAGCTGTTTTTT. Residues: CASSLYSLGELFF.

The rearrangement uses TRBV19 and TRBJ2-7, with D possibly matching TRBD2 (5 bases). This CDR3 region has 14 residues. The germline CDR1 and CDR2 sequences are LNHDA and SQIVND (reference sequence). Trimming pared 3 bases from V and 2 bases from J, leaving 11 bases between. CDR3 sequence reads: CASSIGLPTYEQYF. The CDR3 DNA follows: TGTGCCAGTAGTATCGGACTGCCTACCTACGAGCAGTACTTC.

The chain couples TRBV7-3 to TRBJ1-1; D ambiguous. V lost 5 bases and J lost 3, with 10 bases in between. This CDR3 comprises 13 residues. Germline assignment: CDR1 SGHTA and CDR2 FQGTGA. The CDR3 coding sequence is TGTGCCAGCAGCCGTCAGAGGGACACTGAAGCTTTCTTT. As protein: CASSRQRDTEAFF.

The CDR3 DNA follows: TGCGCCAGCAGCCAAGCAGGTTCCGGTATGAACACTGAAGCTTTCTTT. This encodes CASSQAGSGMNTEAFF. V and J are TRBV4-3 and TRBJ1-1, with unresolved D. With 1 base removed from V and 0 bases from J, the gap between germline ends came to 12 bases. The CDR3 is 16 amino acids. The germline V gene encodes CDR1 LGHNA and CDR2 YSLEER.

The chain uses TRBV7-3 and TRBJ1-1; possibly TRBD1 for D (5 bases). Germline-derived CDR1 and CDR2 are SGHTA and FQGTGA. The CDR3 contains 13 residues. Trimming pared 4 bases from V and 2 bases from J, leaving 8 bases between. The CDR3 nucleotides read TGTGCCAGCAGCTCCCAGGGAAACACTGAAGCTTTCTTT. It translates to CASSSQGNTEAFF.

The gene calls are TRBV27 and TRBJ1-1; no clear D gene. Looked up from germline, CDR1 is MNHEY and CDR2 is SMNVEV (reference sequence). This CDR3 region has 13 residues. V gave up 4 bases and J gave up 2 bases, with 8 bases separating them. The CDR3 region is CASSSHLNTEAFF. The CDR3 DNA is TGTGCCAGCAGTTCCCACCTAAACACTGAAGCTTTCTTT.

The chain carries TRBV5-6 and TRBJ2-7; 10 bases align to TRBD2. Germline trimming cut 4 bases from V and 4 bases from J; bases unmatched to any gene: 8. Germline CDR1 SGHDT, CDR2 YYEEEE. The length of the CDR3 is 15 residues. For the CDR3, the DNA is TGTGCCAGCAGCCCATACTCTAGCGGGAGTTACGAGCAGTACTTC. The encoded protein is CASSPYSSGSYEQYF. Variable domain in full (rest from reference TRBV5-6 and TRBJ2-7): DAGVTQSPTHLIKTRGQQVTLRCSPKSGHDTVSWYQQALGQGPQFIFQYYEEEERQRGNFPDRFSGHQFPNYSSELNVNALLLGDSALYLCASSPYSSGSYEQYFGPGTRLTVT.

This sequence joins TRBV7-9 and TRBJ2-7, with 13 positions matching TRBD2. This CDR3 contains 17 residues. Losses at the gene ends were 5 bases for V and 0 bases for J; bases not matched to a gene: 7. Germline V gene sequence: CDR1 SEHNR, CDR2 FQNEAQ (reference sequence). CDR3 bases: TGTGCCAGCAGCCAGACTAGCGGGAGGCCTAGCTCCTACGAGCAGTACTTC. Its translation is CASSQTSGRPSSYEQYF.